Listed below are T cell receptor beta chains from one sample, sequenced in a study of regulatory T cells in long-lasting Graves disease. TCRdb called the multiplex PCR reads again in MiXCR, with one record for every CDR3 protein. The data contain around 450,000 distinct CDR3 sequences, more than 13% of them singletons. A further study also used this sample, focusing on T cells in Graves' hyperthyroidism and ophthalmopathy.

The material sequenced was peripheral blood mononuclear cells (PBMCs), taken at new diagnosis, from a patient treated with antithyroid drugs. The receptor source for this set is a woman aged 25 to 39 with Graves disease. Both conserved end residues are part of each CDR3. Each record gives: D gene, J gene, V gene, clone size, CDR3 protein, CDR3 DNA. D genes are given only for firm matches. Size is omitted from some rows. Given values are once, few, many or a class for expanded clones.

d_gene: TRBD1
j_gene: TRBJ1-2
v_gene: TRBV25-1
abundance: NA
CDR3aa: CASRTTRQGAEGYTF
CDR3nt: TGTGCCAGCAGAACTACTCGACAGGGAGCAGAAGGCTACACCTTC

d_gene: NA
j_gene: TRBJ2-7
v_gene: TRBV5-1
abundance: many
CDR3aa: CASSPSLTGRYEQYF
CDR3nt: TGCGCCAGCAGCCCCTCCTTGACAGGACGCTACGAGCAGTACTTC

d_gene: NA
j_gene: TRBJ1-3
v_gene: TRBV19
abundance: NA
CDR3aa: CASTAGLTGNTIYF
CDR3nt: TGTGCCAGTACCGCAGGGTTAACCGGAAACACCATATATTTT

d_gene: NA
j_gene: TRBJ2-3
v_gene: TRBV7-6
abundance: NA
CDR3aa: CASSLAPGLLPDTQYF
CDR3nt: TGTGCCAGCAGCTTAGCACCAGGGTTGTTGCCAGATACGCAGTATTTT

d_gene: NA
j_gene: TRBJ2-7
v_gene: TRBV3-1
abundance: many
CDR3aa: CASSQPSMVQYF
CDR3nt: TGTGCCAGCAGCCAACCTAGCATGGTGCAGTACTTC

d_gene: NA
j_gene: TRBJ1-4
v_gene: TRBV28
abundance: many
CDR3aa: CASKDWTNEKLFF
CDR3nt: TGTGCCAGCAAGGACTGGACTAATGAAAAACTGTTTTTT

d_gene: NA
j_gene: TRBJ1-5
v_gene: TRBV4-1
abundance: few
CDR3aa: CASSQEAQIDQPQHF
CDR3nt: TGCGCCAGCAGCCAAGAGGCACAGATTGATCAGCCCCAGCATTTT

d_gene: NA
j_gene: TRBJ1-3
v_gene: TRBV11-2
abundance: NA
CDR3aa: CASSPPVWNTIYF
CDR3nt: TGTGCCAGCAGCCCCCCGGTTTGGAACACCATATATTTT

d_gene: NA
j_gene: TRBJ1-5
v_gene: TRBV6-1
abundance: NA
CDR3aa: CASRPKQGWDQPQHF
CDR3nt: TGTGCCAGCAGACCAAAACAGGGTTGGGATCAGCCCCAGCATTTT

d_gene: NA
j_gene: TRBJ2-1
v_gene: TRBV5-1
abundance: few
CDR3aa: CASSLSAGRGLNEQFF
CDR3nt: TGCGCCAGCAGCTTGTCCGCGGGAAGGGGACTTAATGAGCAGTTCTTC

d_gene: NA
j_gene: TRBJ2-1
v_gene: TRBV24-1
abundance: many
CDR3aa: CATSDLGLADNEQFF
CDR3nt: TGTGCCACCAGTGATTTGGGGCTAGCAGACAATGAGCAGTTCTTC

d_gene: TRBD1
j_gene: TRBJ1-2
v_gene: TRBV5-1
abundance: NA
CDR3aa: CASSSGDSRFGYTF
CDR3nt: TGCGCCAGCAGCTCGGGGGACAGCCGGTTTGGCTACACCTTC

d_gene: TRBD2
j_gene: TRBJ2-3
v_gene: TRBV6-2/TRBV6-3
abundance: NA
CDR3aa: CASSYRASGRTDTQYF
CDR3nt: TGTGCCAGCAGTTATCGGGCTAGCGGGCGCACAGATACGCAGTATTTT

d_gene: NA
j_gene: TRBJ2-5
v_gene: TRBV2
abundance: many
CDR3aa: CASNPRKETQYF
CDR3nt: TGTGCCAGCAACCCCAGGAAAGAGACCCAGTACTTC

d_gene: NA
j_gene: TRBJ1-4
v_gene: TRBV5-1
abundance: few
CDR3aa: CASSLRGLNEKLFF
CDR3nt: TGCGCCAGCAGCTTAAGGGGCCTTAATGAAAAACTGTTTTTT

d_gene: TRBD2
j_gene: TRBJ2-5
v_gene: TRBV6-9
abundance: few
CDR3aa: CASSYGWSGSGTQYF
CDR3nt: TGTGCCAGCAGTTACGGGTGGAGCGGGAGCGGGACCCAGTACTTC

d_gene: NA
j_gene: TRBJ2-7
v_gene: TRBV5-1
abundance: NA
CDR3aa: CASSLDFYEQYF
CDR3nt: TGCGCCAGCAGCTTGGATTTCTACGAGCAGTACTTC

d_gene: NA
j_gene: TRBJ2-6
v_gene: TRBV11-2
abundance: NA
CDR3aa: CASSLLGANVLTF
CDR3nt: TGTGCCAGCAGCCTACTGGGGGCCAACGTCCTGACTTTC

d_gene: NA
j_gene: TRBJ1-4
v_gene: TRBV11-2
abundance: many
CDR3aa: CASSSGAGGPFGKLFF
CDR3nt: TGTGCCAGCAGCTCGGGGGCCGGGGGACCGTTCGGAAAACTGTTTTTT

d_gene: TRBD1
j_gene: TRBJ2-5
v_gene: TRBV5-6
abundance: few
CDR3aa: CASSSGTGAAETQYF
CDR3nt: TGTGCCAGCAGCTCCGGAACAGGGGCGGCAGAGACCCAGTACTTC

d_gene: NA
j_gene: TRBJ2-2
v_gene: TRBV29-1
abundance: many
CDR3aa: CSVEGTTGHGELFF
CDR3nt: TGCAGCGTTGAAGGGACCACGGGTCACGGGGAGCTGTTTTTT

d_gene: NA
j_gene: TRBJ1-6
v_gene: TRBV20-1
abundance: few
CDR3aa: CSARDPGDSSPLHF
CDR3nt: TGCAGTGCTAGAGATCCTGGGGATTCCTCACCCCTCCACTTT

d_gene: NA
j_gene: TRBJ2-7
v_gene: TRBV29-1
abundance: NA
CDR3aa: CSVTLGPDYEQYF
CDR3nt: TGCAGCGTTACCTTAGGCCCCGACTACGAGCAGTACTTC

d_gene: NA
j_gene: TRBJ2-7
v_gene: TRBV7-9
abundance: many
CDR3aa: CASSFGTRGGYEQYF
CDR3nt: TGTGCCAGCAGCTTCGGGACAAGGGGTGGCTACGAGCAGTACTTC

d_gene: NA
j_gene: TRBJ1-1
v_gene: TRBV5-1
abundance: NA
CDR3aa: CASSFSSLGGTEAFF
CDR3nt: TGCGCCAGCAGCTTTAGTTCGTTGGGTGGCACTGAAGCTTTCTTT

d_gene: TRBD1
j_gene: TRBJ2-5
v_gene: TRBV5-4
abundance: many
CDR3aa: CASSYTDRGRETQYF
CDR3nt: TGTGCCAGCAGCTATACCGACAGGGGGAGGGAGACCCAGTACTTC

d_gene: NA
j_gene: TRBJ2-2
v_gene: TRBV10-3
abundance: many
CDR3aa: CAISAVNTGELFF
CDR3nt: TGTGCCATCTCGGCCGTGAACACCGGGGAGCTGTTTTTT

d_gene: NA
j_gene: TRBJ1-5
v_gene: TRBV20-1
abundance: many
CDR3aa: CSAGTGFWNQPQHF
CDR3nt: TGCAGTGCTGGTACAGGGTTTTGGAATCAGCCCCAGCATTTT

d_gene: TRBD2
j_gene: TRBJ2-3
v_gene: TRBV2
abundance: NA
CDR3aa: CASRSGTSGYTDTQYF
CDR3nt: TGTGCCAGCAGAAGCGGGACTAGCGGGTACACAGATACGCAGTATTTT